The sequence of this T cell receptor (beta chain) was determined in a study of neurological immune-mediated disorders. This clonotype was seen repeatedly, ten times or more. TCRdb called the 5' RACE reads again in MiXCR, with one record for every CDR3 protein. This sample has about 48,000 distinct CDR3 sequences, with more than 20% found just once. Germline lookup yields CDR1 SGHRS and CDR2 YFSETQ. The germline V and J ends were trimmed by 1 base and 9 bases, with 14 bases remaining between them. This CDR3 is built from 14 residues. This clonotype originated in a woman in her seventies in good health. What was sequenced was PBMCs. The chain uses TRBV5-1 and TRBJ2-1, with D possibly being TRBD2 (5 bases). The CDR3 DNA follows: TGCGCCAGCAGCTTGAACGGACTTTTTCGTGAGCAGTTCTTC. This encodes CASSLNGLFREQFF.